This TCR beta chain was identified in a study of OX40 agonist ivuxolimab in advanced cancers. As for the study in general: The study treated patients with ivuxolimab, an agonistic anti-OX40 (CD134) antibody.

The assay was immunoSEQ multiplex PCR, and TCRdb's table has in-frame clones only and misses some. The sample yields 55,000 to 85,000 clones, 70% to 90% seen once. CDR3 length: 15 residues. CDR1 MNHEY and CDR2 SMNVEV come from the germline V gene (reference sequence). V shed 8 bases and J 1 base; nucleotides not matched to a gene: 7. Study results and limitations: Low levels of normalized T-cell clonal expansion also appeared in some nonresponders.

In the case of this clone: The antigen remains unidentified.

The gene calls are TRBV27 and TRBJ1-5; 8 positions match TRBD1. This clonotype was sampled from an adult with an advanced solid tumor such as melanoma, head and neck, liver or kidney cancer. Sequences were derived from CD4+ or CD8+ T cells sorted from blood, sampled in a trial of the OX40 agonist ivuxolimab. CDR3 DNA sequence: TGTGCCAGCGCTGCCAACAGGGGGAGCAATCAGCCCCAGCATTTT. As protein: CASAANRGSNQPQHF.